Listed here is a single T cell receptor (beta chain). This clonotype showed up many times. Which antigen it targets is not known. No base quality values were provided; no much bigger clone lies one nucleotide off. This sample is part of a study of T-cell reconstitution after alpha-beta-depleted transplantation in children (dated by TCRdb to 2015 to 2016). A note on the overall study: Using TCR repertoire profiling, the study quantitatively followed how T-cell immune reconstitution unfolded in children after TCRalphabeta/CD19-depleted allogeneic hematopoietic cell transplantation.

Library preparation employed PCR. TCRdb names Illumina HiSeq 2500 as the instrument used. TCR libraries were prepared with molecular barcoding, using unique molecular identifiers to normalize TCRbeta repertoire quantification. TCRdb itself trimmed the public reads at Q25 with fastp, ran MiXCR and retained productive beta chains. Each CDR3 protein appears once, grouped with its most common genes and DNA. In this sample the table shows approximately 210,000 distinct CDR3 sequences, about 14% of which occur a single time. The ten biggest clones cover 13% of the sample. Measured from the cysteine to the phenylalanine, the CDR3 is 15 residues long. This entry keeps only the CDR3 DNA: 45 bases, framed from base 1. Trimming costs V 1 base and J 5 bases, and their ends lie 14 bases apart. CDR1 SEHNR and CDR2 FQNEAQ are derived from the germline V gene (reference sequence).

This receptor chain uses TRBV7-9 and TRBJ1-1; the D gene is perhaps TRBD1, on 5 matching bases. This receptor was obtained from a human donor who donated a stem cell graft to a child with acute lymphoblastic leukemia. The sample here was PBMCs from the stem cell graft donor, taken from the stem cell graft. The CDR3 loop reads CASSLGGTSNTEAFF. The nucleotides are TGTGCCAGCAGCTTAGGGGGGACCTCGAATACTGAAGCTTTCTTT.